What follows describes a single T cell receptor (delta chain). The protein TCRdb gives is from a much larger clone and does not agree with this DNA's translation at residue 7, likely a read error; the protein shown here comes from the DNA. This sample is part of a study of gamma-delta chains in newborns, infants, children. This CDR3 contains 15 residues. Trimming took 3 bases from V and 2 from J, leaving 7 bases between them. Germline V gene sequence: CDR1 GEAIGNYY, CDR2 EKD. TCRdb re-processed the reads via CATT. The sample has nearly 8,500 delta-chain clones, approximately 1.5% seen once; the top ten hold just over 8%.

The rearrangement joins TRDV2 to TRDJ3; maybe TRDD3 (6 bases). The receptor comes from a child who was a newborn, infant or young child, either healthy, febrile or measles-vaccinated (not recorded which). The sequencing input was blood. The CDR3 nucleotides are TGTGCCTGTGACTGGGGGGCCTGGGACACCCGACAGATGTTTTTC. Residues: CACDWGAWDTRQMFF.